This paragraph covers one T cell receptor beta chain sequence. Its target is unknown. Blood replicates held 0.5 ug DNA, tumor or normal breast approximately 1.5 ug, two each. TCRdb keeps only in-frame clones here, not all; method: immunoSEQ multiplex PCR. The table has about 48,000 clones, approximately 83% seen once. This specimen comes from a study of early stage breast cancer tumors. The CDR3 runs 17 residues. Between the trimmed V and J ends, which lost 5 bases and 2 bases, there was a span of 20 bases. The V gene's germline CDR1 is SGHTA and CDR2 FQGNSA. Study observations and caveats: Compared with adjacent normal breast, tumors showed around 2.5-fold denser, more clonal T cells.

This chain uses TRBV7-2 with TRBJ2-3; the D call may be TRBD1 or TRBD2 (5 bases each). The receptor was isolated from a person between 45 and 65 years old with breast cancer. Sequenced sample: blood. The DNA of the CDR3 is TGTGCCAGCAGCCCCATATTCTACGGGGCCACCACAGATACGCAGTATTTT. As protein: CASSPIFYGATTDTQYF.